The 11 T cell receptor beta chains below were found in one sample sequenced in a study of human T cells and chemical hapten exposure. Using its own MiXCR run on the RACE reads, TCRdb lists one record per CDR3 protein. The profile shows 65,000 to 80,000 distinct CDR3 sequences, 10% of them singletons. Time point noted: patch test 1, 2 weeks after DPC sensitization. Stated treatment: therapeutic diphenylcyclopropenone sensitization with weekly scalp DPC. Here the sequenced sample was whole blood, taken in connection with sensitization to the hapten diphenylcyclopropenone (DPC). The receptors come from a woman aged 50 to 65 with alopecia areata. Some clones in this sample may be carry-over from other donors' samples.

This clonotype was recorded at least ten times. The chain is built from TRBV27 and TRBJ1-6; D not resolved. Between the trimmed V and J ends, which lost 5 bases and 7 bases, there was a span of 18 bases. Germline V gene lookup returns CDR1 MNHEY and CDR2 SMNVEV (reference sequence). The CDR3 runs to 16 residues. The CDR3 region is CASSPLGRGENSPLHF. The CDR3 DNA reads as TGTGCCAGCAGTCCCCTAGGCCGCGGGGAAAATTCACCCCTCCACTTT.

This clonotype occurred a few times. V gene TRBV10-3 combines with J gene TRBJ1-2, with 8 bases aligning to TRBD1. Trimming removed 6 bases from V and 7 bases from J; junction bases left unmatched: 4. Germline V gene data show CDR1 as ENHRY and CDR2 as SYGVKD. This CDR3 is 12 amino acids long. CDR3 sequence reads: CAISLTGVGYTF. DNA of the CDR3: TGTGCCATCAGCTTGACAGGGGTTGGCTACACCTTC.

This clonotype was seen more than once but under ten times. This chain joins TRBV7-2 and TRBJ2-3; D uncertain. This CDR3 has 17 residues. The germline gives CDR1 SGHTA, CDR2 FQGNSA. The V gene lost 2 bases and the J gene lost 1 base, with 16 bases spanning the gap. CDR3 sequence reads: CASSLRPPLFRTDTQYF. CDR3 nucleotide sequence: TGTGCCAGCAGCTTACGGCCGCCCCTGTTCCGCACAGATACGCAGTATTTT.

This clonotype was counted at least ten times. The chain is built from TRBV24-1 and TRBJ2-3; possibly TRBD2 for D (6 bases). This CDR3 spans 11 amino acids. V was clipped by 6 bases and J by 9 bases, with 9 bases between them. CDR1 is KGHDR and CDR2 is SFDVKD in the germline V gene. The CDR3 spells CATSQLATQYF. CDR3 coding DNA: TGTGCCACCAGTCAACTAGCAACGCAGTATTTT.

V gene TRBV7-2 combines with J gene TRBJ2-4; TRBD1 might be the D (6 bases). The germline V gene has CDR1 SGHTA and CDR2 FQGNSA. V dropped 4 bases and J dropped 0 bases, with 16 bases sitting between them. The CDR3 runs to 17 residues. The CDR3 reads CASSSIGTLLAKNIQYF. CDR3 in DNA: TGTGCCAGCAGCTCAATTGGGACACTTCTAGCCAAAAACATTCAGTACTTC.

This chain joins TRBV9 and TRBJ2-7; 9 bases are a match to TRBD2. Germline V lookup: CDR1 SGDLS, CDR2 YYNGEE. V trimming: 0 bases; J trimming: 7 bases; junction bases outside the gene matches: 8. This CDR3 comprises 15 residues. The CDR3 DNA reads as TGTGCCAGCAGCGTAGAGGCGGGAGGGCCTTGGGAGCAGTACTTC. Translating gives CASSVEAGGPWEQYF.

The chain links TRBV29-1 to TRBJ2-2, with a weak D call TRBD2 (7 bases). Looked up from germline, CDR1 is SQVTM and CDR2 is ANQGSEA. Trimming shortened V by 3 bases and J by 5 bases, and 13 bases separated the two germline ends. The CDR3 contains 14 residues. The CDR3 DNA follows: TGCAGCGTTGACGGGGGGCGCGGGACCGGGGAGCTGTTTTTT. Its protein is CSVDGGRGTGELFF.

This clonotype was recorded many times. The chain is built from TRBV9 and TRBJ1-5, with 9 bases aligning to TRBD1. Germline CDR1 reads SGDLS; CDR2 reads YYNGEE. V lost 4 bases to trimming and J lost 7 bases; unmatched junction nucleotides: 9. The CDR3 covers 15 residues. The CDR3 coding sequence is TGTGCCAGCAGCCCTAATGGACAGGGGAACCAGCCCCAGCATTTT. This sequence encodes CASSPNGQGNQPQHF.

Here the CDR3 reads CASSYRGYSYNEQFF. CDR3 in DNA: TGTGCCAGCAGTTACAGGGGTTACTCCTACAATGAGCAGTTCTTC. The chain employs TRBV6-5 and TRBJ2-1, with a possible D match to TRBD1 (5 bases). V dropped 2 bases and J dropped 0 bases, with 8 bases sitting between them. The CDR3 consists of 15 residues. Per the germline V gene, CDR1 is MNHEY and CDR2 is SVGAGI.

This clonotype was observed at least ten times. The chain has TRBV10-3 and TRBJ2-7, with TRBD2 identical over 9 bases. With V trimmed by 8 bases and J by 1 base, 9 bases remained unmatched. The CDR3 runs 15 residues. Germline CDR1 ENHRY, CDR2 SYGVKD. For the CDR3, the DNA is TGTGCCATCTCCCGGGGAGCGGGAGGATCCTACGAGCAGTACTTC. Translated: CAISRGAGGSYEQYF.

V is TRBV27 and J is TRBJ1-2; D possibly corresponds to TRBD1 (6 bases). Trimming removed 6 bases from V and 4 bases from J, with 18 bases in between. The CDR3 has 15 amino acids. In germline, CDR1 is MNHEY, CDR2 SMNVEV (reference sequence). The CDR3 sequence is CASSSRQVLRYGYTF. CDR3 bases: TGTGCCAGCAGCTCCCGACAGGTTCTACGCTATGGCTACACCTTC.